Listed here are 23 T cell receptor beta chains from one sample, sequenced in a study of early T cells in non-severe SARS-CoV-2 infection. In TCRdb, the 5' RACE reads were re-called with MiXCR into one record per CDR3 protein. The data show some 91,000 distinct CDR3 sequences, with less than 15% seen just once and over 2% held by the top ten. Sequenced input: whole blood. The receptor source for this set is an adult who was a healthcare worker with PCR-confirmed SARS-CoV-2 infection or an uninfected control (not recorded which).

In the case of this clonotype: This clone may be a read error of a much larger clone one base away. This CDR3 fails to terminate in the conserved phenylalanine or tryptophan, so it likely reflects a read error. CDR3 in amino acids: CASSLAVSGANVLTS. The CDR3 DNA is TGTGCCAGCAGCTTAGCAGTCTCTGGGGCCAACGTCCTGACTTCC. The chain recombines TRBV7-8 with TRBJ2-6; no clear D. The CDR3 sequence is 15 residues long. V lost 0 bases and J 0 bases, leaving 3 bases between the germline ends. Germline V gives CDR1 SGHVS, CDR2 FQNEAQ.

This clonotype was counted ten times or more. The V call is TRBV4-2, the J call TRBJ1-4; D is unclear. With 0 bases removed from V and 5 bases from J, the gap between germline ends came to 19 bases. Germline lookup yields CDR1 LGHNA and CDR2 YNFKEQ. CDR3 size: 18 residues. The CDR3 bases are TGTGCCAGCAGCCAAGATCCCCAGGCCGCGGGCATCAATGAAAAACTGTTTTTT. It encodes CASSQDPQAAGINEKLFF.

The rearrangement joins TRBV28 to TRBJ2-3, with 7 bases identical to TRBD2. This CDR3 is 17 amino acids long. Trimming took 3 bases from V and 0 from J; bases not matched to a gene: 9. Germline lookup yields CDR1 MDHEN and CDR2 SYDVKM. CDR3 protein: CASSLPSGDTSTDTQYF. The CDR3 DNA follows: TGTGCCAGCAGTTTGCCTAGCGGAGACACTAGCACAGATACGCAGTATTTT. Based on the CDR3 plus reference TRBV28 and TRBJ2-3, the full variable domain is DVKVTQSSRYLVKRTGEKVFLECVQDMDHENMFWYRQDPGLGLRLIYFSYDVKMKEKGDIPEGYSVSREKKERFSLILESASTNQTSMYLCASSLPSGDTSTDTQYFGPGTRLTVL.

This clonotype was detected ten times or more. The chain recombines TRBV2 with TRBJ1-5, with D hard to call. V lost 2 bases, J lost 3 bases, and 11 bases lay in between. CDR1 SNHLY and CDR2 FYNNEI come from the germline V gene. The CDR3 sequence is 15 residues long. The CDR3 region has the DNA TGTGCCAGCAGTGAATCCTCGGGGTACAATCAGCCCCAGCATTTT. Protein: CASSESSGYNQPQHF.

The chain combines TRBV7-2 with TRBJ2-3; 7 bases agree with TRBD2. CDR1 SGHTA and CDR2 FQGNSA come from the germline V gene. The CDR3 spans 16 residues. V lost 0 bases to trimming and J lost 5 bases; unmatched junction nucleotides: 8. Here the CDR3 reads CASSLAGSGRGDTQYF. CDR3 coding DNA: TGTGCCAGCAGCTTAGCTGGGTCGGGGAGGGGAGATACGCAGTATTTT.

This sequence joins TRBV24-1 and TRBJ2-2; D may match TRBD1 or TRBD2 (5 bases each). The ends were cut back, 7 bases at V and 8 bases at J, with 19 bases in the middle. CDR1 and CDR2 (germline): KGHDR, SFDVKD. The CDR3 has 15 residues. DNA of the CDR3: TGTGCCACCAGGGGGTCCGGGACCCCTCGTGGGGAGCTGTTTTTT. As protein: CATRGSGTPRGELFF.

The gene calls are TRBV2 and TRBJ1-1, with 8 bases that match TRBD1. CDR3 size: 16 residues. The junction had 11 bases not matched to a gene; V was cut back by 3 bases and J by 5 bases. Looked up from germline, CDR1 is SNHLY and CDR2 is FYNNEI. CDR3 coding DNA: TGTGCCAGCAGTGACCCATCCCGACAGGGGAGGACTGAAGCTTTCTTT. Protein product: CASSDPSRQGRTEAFF.

J is TRBJ2-7 and V is TRBV7-8, with 8 bases aligning to TRBD1. This CDR3 spans 15 amino acids. V shed 3 bases, J shed 9 bases, and the junction held 13 bases outside the gene matches. Germline CDR1 and CDR2: SGHVS and FQNEAQ. This CDR3 reads CASSFRQGPGVGQYF. The CDR3 DNA sequence: TGTGCCAGCAGCTTCCGACAGGGGCCGGGTGTCGGGCAGTACTTC.

The chain uses TRBV14 and TRBJ2-4; D possibly corresponds to TRBD1 (6 bases). V gave up 2 bases and J gave up 9 bases, with 20 bases separating them. The CDR3 is 16 residues long. Germline V gene data show CDR1 as SGHDN and CDR2 as FVKESK. Written as DNA, the CDR3 is TGTGCCAGCAGCCAACAGATGGCAGGGGCCGGAAGCATTCAGTACTTC. Its translation is CASSQQMAGAGSIQYF.

This clonotype was counted only a few times. This sequence joins TRBV27 and TRBJ2-1; either TRBD1 or TRBD2 may fit D (6 bases each). V gave up 6 bases and J gave up 6 bases, with 27 bases separating them. Germline V gene lookup returns CDR1 MNHEY and CDR2 SMNVEV (reference sequence). There are 18 residues in the CDR3. This chain's CDR3 is CASRSLTLSGAGFNEQFF. The CDR3 region has the DNA TGTGCCAGCAGAAGCCTAACTCTATCGGGGGCCGGGTTCAATGAGCAGTTCTTC.

The chain carries TRBV7-2 and TRBJ2-3, with D possibly TRBD1 on 6 matching bases. Trimming removed 1 base at V and 4 bases at J, with 9 bases between. The length of the CDR3 is 14 residues. Germline assignment: CDR1 SGHTA and CDR2 FQGNSA. CDR3 residues: CASSLGGPSDTQYF. CDR3 bases: TGTGCCAGCAGCTTAGGGGGGCCCTCAGATACGCAGTATTTT.

This clonotype turned up a few times. The CDR3 loop reads CASSYKKGVEQYF. CDR3 DNA sequence: TGTGCCAGCAGCTACAAGAAGGGTGTCGAGCAGTACTTC. V and J are TRBV11-2 and TRBJ2-7; D call uncertain. CDR1 is SGHAT and CDR2 is FQNNGV in the germline V gene. This CDR3 has 13 amino acids. Trimming pared 4 bases from V and 6 bases from J, leaving 13 bases between.

With respect to this clonotype: One end of the junction varies from germline; a read error may be responsible. The rearrangement links TRBV28 to TRBJ1-1; D gene uncertain. Germline CDR1 MDHEN, CDR2 SYDVKM. This CDR3 is 13 amino acids long. CDR3 sequence (DNA): TGTGCCAGCAGTTTACTGGGGTACACTGAAGTTTTCTTT. Amino acid sequence: CASSLLGYTEVFF.

The chain is built from TRBV7-9 and TRBJ2-1; 9 bases agree with TRBD2. This CDR3 is built from 16 residues. V gave up 0 bases and J gave up 10 bases; unmatched junction bases: 10. Looked up from germline, CDR1 is SEHNR and CDR2 is FQNEAQ (reference sequence). This CDR3 is CASSLALGGGAEEQFF. CDR3 in DNA: TGTGCCAGCAGCTTAGCGCTTGGCGGGGGGGCCGAGGAGCAGTTCTTC.

The table lists this clonotype with many counts. V and J are TRBV4-1 and TRBJ2-5; no definite D call. There are 15 residues in the CDR3. V shed 1 base and J shed 4 bases, with 13 bases lying between them. Germline V CDR1 and CDR2: MGHRA, YSYEKL. The CDR3 DNA sequence: TGCGCCAGCAGCCAAGGGCCTTCTTCAGTAGAGACCCAGTACTTC. It specifies CASSQGPSSVETQYF.

This clonotype came up a few times. The chain is built from TRBV6-1 and TRBJ2-1; TRBD2 is a possible D gene (6 bases). The CDR3 contains 16 residues. Germline assignment: CDR1 MNHNS and CDR2 SASEGT. Between the trimmed V and J ends, which lost 4 bases and 1 base, there was a span of 14 bases. CDR3 DNA: TGTGCCAGCAGTGGACTAGACGCCCCATCCTACAATGAGCAGTTCTTC. Encoded protein: CASSGLDAPSYNEQFF.

This clonotype occurred many times. The chain joins TRBV5-1 to TRBJ2-4; 7 bases agree with TRBD1. Germline-derived CDR1 and CDR2 are SGHRS and YFSETQ. With V trimmed by 8 bases and J by 7 bases, 12 bases remained unmatched. The CDR3 is made up of 14 amino acids. This chain's CDR3 is CARCPHDRDNIQYF. In nucleotides, the CDR3 is TGCGCCAGGTGTCCCCACGACAGGGATAACATTCAGTACTTC.

This clonotype has more than one count but fewer than ten. V is TRBV20-1 and J is TRBJ1-2, with no clear D. CDR1 and CDR2 (germline): DFQATT, SNEGSKA (reference sequence). With 1 base removed from V and 4 bases from J, the gap between germline ends came to 10 bases. This CDR3 is built from 13 residues. The CDR3 is CSARVQDRYGYTF. In nucleotides, the CDR3 is TGCAGTGCTAGAGTGCAGGACCGCTATGGCTACACCTTC.

This clonotype has only a few counts. The chain employs TRBV6-6 and TRBJ2-1; D is undetermined. The CDR3 is made up of 16 amino acids. The germline CDR1 and CDR2 sequences are MNHNY and SVGAGI (reference sequence). V lost 1 base to trimming and J lost 0 bases, with 10 bases between them. DNA for the CDR3: TGTGCCAGCAGTTACTTGGGGAAACCCTCCTACAATGAGCAGTTCTTC. This encodes CASSYLGKPSYNEQFF.

In this sample, this clonotype turned up a few times. The chain has TRBV28 and TRBJ2-1; D is perhaps TRBD1 or TRBD2 (5 bases each). V lost 7 bases to trimming and J lost 1 base, with 14 bases between them. Germline lookup yields CDR1 MDHEN and CDR2 SYDVKM. There are 15 residues in the CDR3. This CDR3 reads CASNPQGRSYNEQFF. DNA for the CDR3: TGTGCCAGCAATCCGCAGGGACGGTCCTACAATGAGCAGTTCTTC.

This clonotype was found once. The chain combines TRBV5-1 with TRBJ1-4; D ambiguous. Germline V gene sequence: CDR1 SGHRS, CDR2 YFSETQ. The CDR3 is 15 residues long. The germline V and J ends were trimmed by 3 bases and 7 bases, with 16 bases remaining between them. CDR3 amino acids: CASSYGQVDGEKLFF. In DNA, the CDR3 is TGCGCCAGCAGCTATGGCCAGGTGGACGGTGAAAAACTGTTTTTT.

This clonotype was seen at least ten times. V and J are TRBV2 and TRBJ1-4; D is undetermined. Trimming pared 6 bases from V and 6 bases from J, leaving 5 bases between. The CDR3 runs to 11 residues. Germline V gene lookup returns CDR1 SNHLY and CDR2 FYNNEI. In DNA form, the CDR3 reads TGTGCCAGCAGGTCTTATGAAAAACTGTTTTTT. Translated: CASRSYEKLFF.

A few counts support this clonotype. The CDR3 region is CASSGTGAVDEQYF. CDR3 DNA: TGTGCCAGCAGTGGGACAGGGGCCGTGGATGAGCAGTACTTC. The chain uses TRBV28 and TRBJ2-7, with 10 positions matching TRBD1. The CDR3 runs to 14 residues. V lost 5 bases, J lost 7 bases, and 8 bases stayed unmatched. In germline, CDR1 is MDHEN, CDR2 SYDVKM.